Listed below are T cell receptor beta chains from one sample, sequenced in a study of blood T cell repertoires in COVID-19. Produced via immunoSEQ multiplex PCR; TCRdb's table is partial and in-frame only. The sample lists some 74,000 clones, roughly 80% occurring once. Sequenced: peripheral blood. These receptors were obtained from an elderly woman with active or convalescent COVID-19. The CDR3 runs from the conserved cysteine through the conserved F or W.

length	V	J	CDR3
13	TRBV18	TRBJ2-7	CASSGTSNPEQYF
15	TRBV27	TRBJ2-7	CASSLGTATSYEQYF
14	TRBV6-5	TRBJ1-2	CASSYDRLNYGYTF
15	TRBV7-2	TRBJ2-1	CASSLERASYNEQFF
14	TRBV7-9	TRBJ1-1	CASSAHGQNTEAFF
16	TRBV7-8	TRBJ2-2	CASSLRTRANTGELFF
17	TRBV7-2	TRBJ2-1	CASSHQGGLAGVGEQFF
19	TRBV21-1	TRBJ2-2	CASSGGLAGEPLDTGELFF
15	TRBV2	TRBJ1-1	CASTLRGRGNTEAFF
15	TRBV21-1	TRBJ1-2	CASSKVLGQGNGYTF